One and the same sample provided the 5 T cell receptor beta chains below, sequenced in a study of blood T cell repertoires in COVID-19. Sequencing used immunoSEQ multiplex PCR; TCRdb keeps in-frame clones, though not all of them. Of some 130,000 clones detected, roughly 87% appear once; the ten largest clones hold approximately 11%. Material: peripheral blood. These TCRs come from a man at least 80 years old with acute or convalescent COVID-19.

This chain uses TRBV5-4 with TRBJ2-1, with 11 nucleotides matching TRBD2. The trim removed 0 bases at V and 0 bases at J, leaving 2 bases unmatched. CDR1 and CDR2 from the germline V gene are SGHNT and YYREEE (reference sequence). CDR3 length: 17 residues. The CDR3 DNA sequence: TGTGCCAGCAGCTTGGGGCTAGCGGGGGGCTCCTACAATGAGCAGTTCTTC. It specifies CASSLGLAGGSYNEQFF.

This clone appeared a few times. V and J are TRBV15 and TRBJ2-7, with 14 bases aligning to TRBD2. V lost 9 bases and J lost 2; bases outside the gene matches: 0. From germline, CDR1 is LNHNV and CDR2 YYDKDF (reference sequence). The CDR3 is 13 amino acids. The CDR3: CATTSGGAYEQYF. The CDR3 coding sequence is TGTGCCACGACTAGCGGGGGGGCCTACGAGCAGTACTTC.

This clone has a handful of counts. The gene calls are TRBV5-6 and TRBJ1-2; no clear D. V lost 4 bases and J 4 bases, leaving 17 bases between the germline ends. The V gene's germline CDR1 is SGHDT and CDR2 YYEEEE. This CDR3 region has 15 residues. CDR3 bases: TGTGCCAGCAGCGCCTTGTCGGGGAACGGCTATGGCTACACCTTC. This encodes CASSALSGNGYGYTF. Drawing the rest from reference TRBV5-6 and TRBJ1-2, the complete variable domain is DAGVTQSPTHLIKTRGQQVTLRCSPKSGHDTVSWYQQALGQGPQFIFQYYEEEERQRGNFPDRFSGHQFPNYSSELNVNALLLGDSALYLCASSALSGNGYGYTFGSGTRLTVV.

The chain couples TRBV5-1 to TRBJ2-1, with a weak D call TRBD2 (5 bases). The V and J ends lost 5 bases and 4 bases respectively, with 10 bases between them. Germline loops: CDR1 SGHRS, CDR2 YFSETQ. The CDR3 extends over 13 amino acids. The CDR3, as DNA: TGCGCCAGCAGGGCTAGCTTGTACAATGAGCAGTTCTTC. It specifies CASRASLYNEQFF.

This clone was seen a few times. V is TRBV30 and J is TRBJ2-5, with a possible D match to TRBD2 (6 bases). The CDR3 has 12 amino acids. The ends were cut back, 0 bases at V and 6 bases at J, with 8 bases in the middle. The germline CDR1 and CDR2 sequences are GTSNPN and SVGIG (reference sequence). The CDR3 DNA follows: TGTGCCTGGAGTGTTGGGGGGAAGACCCAGTACTTC. Its translation is CAWSVGGKTQYF.